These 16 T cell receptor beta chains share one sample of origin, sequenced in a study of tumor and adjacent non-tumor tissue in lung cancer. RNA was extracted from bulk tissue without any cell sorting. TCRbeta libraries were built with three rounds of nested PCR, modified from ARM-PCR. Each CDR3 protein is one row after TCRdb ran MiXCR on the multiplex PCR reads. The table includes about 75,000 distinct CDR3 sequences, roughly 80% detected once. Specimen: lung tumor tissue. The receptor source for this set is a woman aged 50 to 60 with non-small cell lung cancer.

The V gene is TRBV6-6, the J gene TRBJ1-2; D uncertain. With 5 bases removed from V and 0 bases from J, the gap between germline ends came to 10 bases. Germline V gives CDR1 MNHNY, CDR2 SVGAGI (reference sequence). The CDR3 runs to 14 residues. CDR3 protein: CASSPRNANYGYTF. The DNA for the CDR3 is TGTGCCAGCAGTCCGAGGAATGCTAACTATGGCTACACCTTC.

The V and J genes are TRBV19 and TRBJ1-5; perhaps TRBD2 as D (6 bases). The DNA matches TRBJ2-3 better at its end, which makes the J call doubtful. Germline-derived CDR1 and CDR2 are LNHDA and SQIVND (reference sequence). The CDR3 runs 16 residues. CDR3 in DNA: TGTGCCAGTAGTATAGGGGACGGGGGTCCATCGGAGCCCCAGTATTTT. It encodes CASSIGDGGPSEPQYF.

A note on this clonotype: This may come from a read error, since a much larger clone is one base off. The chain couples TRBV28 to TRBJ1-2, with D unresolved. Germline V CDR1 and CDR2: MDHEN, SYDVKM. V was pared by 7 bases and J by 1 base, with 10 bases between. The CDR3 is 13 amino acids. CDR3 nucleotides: TGTGCCAGCAATTTGGACCTTAACTATGGCTACACCTTC. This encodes CASNLDLNYGYTF.

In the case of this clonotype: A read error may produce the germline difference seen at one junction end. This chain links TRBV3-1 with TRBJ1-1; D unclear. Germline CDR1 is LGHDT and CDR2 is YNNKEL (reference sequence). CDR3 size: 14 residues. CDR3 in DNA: TGTGCCAGCGGCCAAGGAGTACCGAGCACTGAAGCTTTCTTT. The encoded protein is CASGQGVPSTEAFF.

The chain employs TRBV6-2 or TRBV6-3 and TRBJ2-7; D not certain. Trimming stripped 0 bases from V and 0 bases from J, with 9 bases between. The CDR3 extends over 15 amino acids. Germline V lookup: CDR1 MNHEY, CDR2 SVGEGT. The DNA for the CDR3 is TGTGCCAGCAGTTACTCTTACTGGGGCTCCTACGAGCAGTACTTC. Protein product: CASSYSYWGSYEQYF.

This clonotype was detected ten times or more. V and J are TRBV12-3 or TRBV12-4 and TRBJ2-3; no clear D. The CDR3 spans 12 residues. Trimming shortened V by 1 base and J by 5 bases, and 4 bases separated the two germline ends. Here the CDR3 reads CASSLGGDTQYF. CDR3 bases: TGTGCCAGCAGTTTAGGTGGAGATACGCAGTATTTT.

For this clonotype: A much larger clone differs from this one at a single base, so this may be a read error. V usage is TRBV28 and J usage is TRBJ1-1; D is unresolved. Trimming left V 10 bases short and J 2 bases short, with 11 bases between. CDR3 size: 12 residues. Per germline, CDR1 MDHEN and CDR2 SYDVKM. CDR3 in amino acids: CATTRFNTEAFF. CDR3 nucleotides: TGTGCCACCACCAGGTTTAACACTGAAGCTTTCTTT.

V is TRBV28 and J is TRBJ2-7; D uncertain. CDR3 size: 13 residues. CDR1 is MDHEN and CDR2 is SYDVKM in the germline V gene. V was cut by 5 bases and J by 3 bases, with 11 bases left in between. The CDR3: CASSTAELYEQYF. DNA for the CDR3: TGTGCCAGCAGTACAGCTGAACTCTACGAGCAGTACTTC.

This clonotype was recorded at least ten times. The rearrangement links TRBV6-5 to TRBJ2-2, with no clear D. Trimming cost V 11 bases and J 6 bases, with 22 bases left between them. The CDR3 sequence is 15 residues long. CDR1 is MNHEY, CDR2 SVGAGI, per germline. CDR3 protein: CASQGIGLGSGELFF. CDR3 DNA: TGTGCCTCCCAAGGAATTGGGTTAGGTTCCGGGGAGCTGTTTTTT.

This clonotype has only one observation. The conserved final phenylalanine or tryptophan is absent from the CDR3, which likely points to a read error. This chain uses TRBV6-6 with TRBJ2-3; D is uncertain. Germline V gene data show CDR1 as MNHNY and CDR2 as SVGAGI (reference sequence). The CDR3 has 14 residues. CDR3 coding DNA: TGTGCCAGCAGTGCCCAGGTACACACAGATATGCAGTATTCT. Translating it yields CASSAQVHTDMQYS.

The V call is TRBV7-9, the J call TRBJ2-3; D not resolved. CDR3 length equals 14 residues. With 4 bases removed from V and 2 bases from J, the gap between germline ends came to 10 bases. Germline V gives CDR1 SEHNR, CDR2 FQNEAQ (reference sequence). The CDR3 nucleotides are TGTGCCAGCAGCTCTGATCGGTTCACAGATACGCAGTATTTT. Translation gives CASSSDRFTDTQYF. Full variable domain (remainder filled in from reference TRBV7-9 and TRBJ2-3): DTGVSQNPRHKITKRGQNVTFRCDPISEHNRLYWYRQTLGQGPEFLTYFQNEAQLEKSRLLSDRFSAERPKGSFSTLEIQRTEQGDSAMYLCASSSDRFTDTQYFGPGTRLTVL.

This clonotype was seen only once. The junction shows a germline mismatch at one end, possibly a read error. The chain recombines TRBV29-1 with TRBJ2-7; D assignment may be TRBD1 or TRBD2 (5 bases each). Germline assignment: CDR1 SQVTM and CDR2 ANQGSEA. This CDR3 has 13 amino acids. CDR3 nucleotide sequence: TGCAGCGTTTCCAGGGACCCCACATACGGGCAGTACTTC. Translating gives CSVSRDPTYGQYF.

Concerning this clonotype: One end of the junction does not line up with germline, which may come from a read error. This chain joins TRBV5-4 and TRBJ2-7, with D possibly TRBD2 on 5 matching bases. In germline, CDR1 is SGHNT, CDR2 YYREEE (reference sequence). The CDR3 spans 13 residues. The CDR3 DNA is TGTGCCAACAGCGGCGGAGTGACCTACGAGCGGTACTTC. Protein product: CANSGGVTYERYF.

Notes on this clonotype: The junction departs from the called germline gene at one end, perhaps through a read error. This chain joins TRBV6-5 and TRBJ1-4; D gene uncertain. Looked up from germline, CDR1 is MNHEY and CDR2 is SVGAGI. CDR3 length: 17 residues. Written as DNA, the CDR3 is TGTGCCAGCAGCCATCTTAATCTAGGGTGCTCTAATGAAAGACTGTTTTTT. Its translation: CASSHLNLGCSNERLFF.

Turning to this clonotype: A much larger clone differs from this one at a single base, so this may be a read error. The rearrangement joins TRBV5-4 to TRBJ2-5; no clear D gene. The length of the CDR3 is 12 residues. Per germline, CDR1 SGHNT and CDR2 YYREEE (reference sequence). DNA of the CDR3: TGTGCCATCAGCCCGAATCGGGAGACCCAGTACTTC. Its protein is CAISPNRETQYF. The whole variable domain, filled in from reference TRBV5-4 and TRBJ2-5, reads ETGVTQSPTHLIKTRGQQVTLRCSSQSGHNTVSWYQQALGQGPQFIFQYYREEENGRGNFPPRFSGLQFPNYSSELNVNALELDDSALYLCAISPNRETQYFGPGTRLLVL.

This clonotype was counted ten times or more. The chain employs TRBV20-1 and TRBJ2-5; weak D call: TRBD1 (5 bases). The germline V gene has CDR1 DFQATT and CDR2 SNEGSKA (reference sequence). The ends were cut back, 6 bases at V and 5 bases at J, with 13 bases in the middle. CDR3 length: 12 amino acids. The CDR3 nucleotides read TGCAGTGCAACCAGGGCCGGCGAGACCCAGTACTTC. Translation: CSATRAGETQYF.